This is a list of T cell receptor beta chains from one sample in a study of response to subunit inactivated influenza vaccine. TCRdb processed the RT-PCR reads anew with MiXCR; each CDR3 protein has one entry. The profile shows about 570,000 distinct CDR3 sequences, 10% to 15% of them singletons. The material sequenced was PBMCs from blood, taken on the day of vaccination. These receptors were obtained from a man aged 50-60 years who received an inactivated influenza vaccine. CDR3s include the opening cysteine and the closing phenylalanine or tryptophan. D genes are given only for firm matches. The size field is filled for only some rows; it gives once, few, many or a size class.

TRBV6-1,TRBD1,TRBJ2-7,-,CASSRQGWHEQYF,TGTGCCAGCAGCCGACAGGGTTGGCACGAGCAGTACTTC
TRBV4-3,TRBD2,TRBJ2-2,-,CASSQQSGGPNTGELFF,TGCGCCAGCAGCCAACAAAGCGGGGGGCCTAACACCGGGGAGCTGTTTTTT
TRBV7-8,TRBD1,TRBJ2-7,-,CASSSGAGTGGYEQYF,TGTGCCAGCAGCTCCGGAGCCGGGACAGGGGGTTACGAGCAGTACTTC
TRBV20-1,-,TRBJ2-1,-,CSARGVLALSMKISYNEQFF,TGCAGTGCTCGAGGGGTCCTAGCTCTTAGTATGAAGATCTCCTACAATGAGCAGTTCTTC
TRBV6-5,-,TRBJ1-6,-,CASSYGTGLGSPLHF,TGTGCCAGCAGTTACGGAACAGGGCTCGGCTCACCCCTCCACTTT
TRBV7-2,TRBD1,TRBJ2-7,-,CASSLSAGTGVYEQYF,TGTGCCAGCAGCCTCTCTGCCGGGACAGGGGTCTACGAGCAGTACTTC
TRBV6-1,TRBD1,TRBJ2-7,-,CATMITTGGKTYEQYF,TGTGCCACCATGATTACGACAGGGGGCAAAACCTACGAGCAGTACTTC
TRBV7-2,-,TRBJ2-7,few,CASTVAGPYEQYF,TGTGCCAGCACCGTCGCGGGGCCCTACGAGCAGTACTTC
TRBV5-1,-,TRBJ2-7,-,CASSPERGDDEQYF,TGCGCCAGCAGCCCAGAGAGGGGGGACGACGAGCAGTACTTC
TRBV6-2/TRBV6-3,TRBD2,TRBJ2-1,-,CASRPGGTSEYNEQFF,TGTGCCAGCAGACCAGGAGGGACTAGCGAGTACAATGAGCAGTTCTTC
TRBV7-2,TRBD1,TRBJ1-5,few,CASSQGSGGIRQPQHF,TGTGCCAGCAGCCAGGGTTCAGGGGGAATAAGACAGCCCCAGCATTTT
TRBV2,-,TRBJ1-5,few,CASSGTLTQPQHF,TGTGCCAGCAGTGGGACATTAACTCAGCCCCAGCATTTT
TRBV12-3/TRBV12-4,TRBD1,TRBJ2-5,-,CASSLGDREGETQYF,TGTGCCAGCAGTTTGGGTGACAGGGAAGGGGAGACCCAGTACTTC
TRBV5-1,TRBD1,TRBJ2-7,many,CASSLDRGKQYF,TGCGCCAGCAGCTTGGACAGGGGCAAGCAGTACTTC
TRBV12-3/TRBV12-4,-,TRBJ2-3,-,CASSLSGEVTQYF,TGTGCCAGCAGTTTATCTGGGGAAGTTACGCAGTATTTT
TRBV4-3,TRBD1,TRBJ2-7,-,CASSQDSTDRIAYEQYF,TGCGCCAGCAGCCAAGATAGCACGGACAGGATAGCCTACGAGCAGTACTTC
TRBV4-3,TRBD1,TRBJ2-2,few,CASSQGTGADTGELFF,TGCGCCAGCAGCCAAGGGACAGGGGCGGACACCGGGGAGCTGTTTTTT
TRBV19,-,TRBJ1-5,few,CASSIVAGSNQPQHF,TGTGCCAGTAGTATAGTTGCAGGTTCCAATCAGCCCCAGCATTTT
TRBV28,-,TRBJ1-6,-,CASSFSDPGNSPLHF,TGTGCCAGCAGTTTTTCGGACCCCGGGAATTCACCCCTCCACTTT
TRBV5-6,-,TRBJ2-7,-,CASSLTSTLREQYF,TGTGCCAGCAGCTTGACTAGTACCTTGCGCGAGCAGTACTTC
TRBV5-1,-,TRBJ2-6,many,CASSSGPSSGANVLTF,TGCGCCAGCAGCTCAGGACCAAGCTCTGGGGCCAACGTCCTGACTTTC
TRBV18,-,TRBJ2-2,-,CASSPKDGNTGELFF,TGTGCCAGCTCACCCAAGGACGGGAACACCGGGGAGCTGTTTTTT
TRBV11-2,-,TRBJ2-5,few,CASSLEVDLLEETQYF,TGTGCCAGCAGCTTAGAGGTGGATCTCCTGGAAGAGACCCAGTACTTC
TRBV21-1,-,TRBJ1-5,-,CASSKKSGGAESNQPQHF,TGTGCCAGCAGCAAAAAGTCGGGGGGGGCAGAAAGCAATCAGCCCCAGCATTTT
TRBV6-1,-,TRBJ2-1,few,CASRGAGSSYNEQFF,TGTGCCAGCAGGGGGGCCGGGAGCTCCTACAATGAGCAGTTCTTC
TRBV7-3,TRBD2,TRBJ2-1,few,CASSLAGGKGEQFF,TGTGCCAGCAGCCTAGCGGGAGGTAAAGGTGAGCAGTTCTTC
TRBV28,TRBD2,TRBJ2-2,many,CASSPSPGGGPPGELFF,TGTGCCAGCAGTCCCTCACCGGGGGGAGGGCCTCCCGGGGAGCTGTTTTTT
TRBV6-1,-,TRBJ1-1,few,CASSERGGGTEAFF,TGTGCCAGCAGTGAAAGGGGAGGGGGCACTGAAGCTTTCTTT
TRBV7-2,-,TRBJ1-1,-,CASSRNRGTEAFF,TGTGCCAGCAGCCGCAACAGAGGCACTGAAGCTTTCTTT
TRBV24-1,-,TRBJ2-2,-,CATSDLARDGTGELFF,TGTGCCACCAGTGATTTAGCCCGGGACGGCACCGGGGAGCTGTTTTTT
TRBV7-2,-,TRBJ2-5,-,CASSLASGGQKETQYF,TGTGCCAGCAGCTTAGCATCTGGAGGACAGAAAGAGACCCAGTACTTC
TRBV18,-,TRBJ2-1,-,CASSARGEQFF,TGTGCCAGCTCAGCTCGGGGAGAGCAGTTCTTC
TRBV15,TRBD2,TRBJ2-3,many,CATSRKLADQYF,TGTGCCACCAGCAGAAAGCTAGCGGATCAGTATTTT
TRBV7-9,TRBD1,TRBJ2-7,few,CASSWGTGGNYEQYF,TGTGCCAGCAGCTGGGGGACAGGGGGCAACTACGAGCAGTACTTC
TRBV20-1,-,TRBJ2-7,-,CSARVPGVVTYEQYF,TGCAGTGCTAGAGTACCGGGAGTGGTAACCTACGAGCAGTACTTC
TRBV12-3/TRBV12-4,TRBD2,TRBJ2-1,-,CASSPGGADEQFF,TGTGCCAGCAGCCCGGGAGGGGCCGATGAGCAGTTCTTC
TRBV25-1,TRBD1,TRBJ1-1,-,CASSGRQGYTEAFF,TGTGCCAGCAGTGGCAGACAGGGGTATACTGAAGCTTTCTTT
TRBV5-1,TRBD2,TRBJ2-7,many,CASSLDPGLAGLNSYEQYF,TGCGCCAGCAGCTTGGATCCGGGACTAGCGGGCTTAAATTCCTACGAGCAGTACTTC
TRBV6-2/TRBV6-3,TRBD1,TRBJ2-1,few,CASSHPGQGAYNEQFF,TGTGCCAGCAGCCACCCAGGACAGGGGGCATACAATGAGCAGTTCTTC
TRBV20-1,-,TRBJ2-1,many,CSALDWQNNEQFF,TGCAGTGCTTTGGACTGGCAAAACAATGAGCAGTTCTTC
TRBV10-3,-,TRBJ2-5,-,CAISGGRETQYF,TGTGCCATCAGTGGAGGTCGTGAGACCCAGTACTTC
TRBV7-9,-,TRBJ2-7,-,CASSLGSRQSSYEQYF,TGTGCCAGCAGCTTAGGATCTCGACAGAGCTCCTACGAGCAGTACTTC
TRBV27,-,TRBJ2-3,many,CASSLLAGRMTDTQYF,TGTGCCAGCAGTCTCCTGGCCGGGCGGATGACAGATACGCAGTATTTT